The 25 T cell receptor beta chains given below trace back to one sample, sequenced in a study of CD8 T cells in Susac syndrome. An amount of RNA that ranged from roughly 0.45 to 1 ug was reverse transcribed with random hexamers. TCRdb recomputed calls from the immunoSEQ multiplex PCR reads with MiXCR, one row per CDR3 protein. Of about 430,000 distinct CDR3 sequences detected, about 85% appear once; the ten largest clones hold about 0.1%. Sample: CD8+ T cells from PBMCs. The receptor source for this set is a human donor with multiple sclerosis.

The chain links TRBV4-1 to TRBJ1-3; unclear D gene. The V gene lost 0 bases and the J gene lost 4 bases, with 10 bases spanning the gap. Looked up from germline, CDR1 is MGHRA and CDR2 is YSYEKL. The CDR3 is made up of 15 amino acids. CDR3 in DNA: TGCGCCAGCAGCCAAGAGCTCGCACAAGGAAACACCATATATTTT. Encoded protein: CASSQELAQGNTIYF.

The V and J genes are TRBV6-5 and TRBJ2-2; D ambiguous. V was trimmed by 5 bases and J by 1 base, leaving 5 bases between them. This CDR3 comprises 13 residues. The germline V gene encodes CDR1 MNHEY and CDR2 SVGAGI. The CDR3 reads CASSRQNTGELFF. CDR3 DNA: TGTGCCAGCAGTCGACAGAACACCGGGGAGCTGTTTTTT.

In regard to this clonotype: Germline is not matched at one junction end, which may reflect a read error. The CDR3 loop reads CVSTSGQDPYEQYF. The CDR3 nucleotides are TGTGTCAGCACCTCGGGACAGGACCCCTACGAGCAGTACTTC. The genes are TRBV14 and TRBJ2-7, with 8 bases lining up with TRBD1. Germline V gene sequence: CDR1 SGHDN, CDR2 FVKESK. The CDR3 covers 14 residues.

The chain is built from TRBV9 and TRBJ1-1; D might be TRBD1 (5 bases). The CDR3 has 15 residues. Germline values: CDR1 SGDLS, CDR2 YYNGEE. The ends were cut back, 0 bases at V and 2 bases at J, with 11 bases in the middle. As DNA, the CDR3 is TGTGCCAGCAGCGTAGCAGGGAAGGTTAACACTGAAGCTTTCTTT. It specifies CASSVAGKVNTEAFF.

J is TRBJ1-5 and V is TRBV19; maybe TRBD1 (5 bases). The CDR3 length is 17 residues. Per the germline V gene, CDR1 is LNHDA and CDR2 is SQIVND (reference sequence). Trimming stripped 0 bases from V and 0 bases from J, with 12 bases between. In DNA, the CDR3 is TGTGCCAGTAGTATAGATCACGGGACGTATAGCAATCAGCCCCAGCATTTT. The encoded protein is CASSIDHGTYSNQPQHF.

The gene calls are TRBV11-2 and TRBJ2-6, with D perhaps assigned TRBD1 or TRBD2 (5 bases each). CDR3 length equals 17 residues. Trimming stripped 7 bases from V and 0 bases from J, with 16 bases between. CDR1 and CDR2 (germline): SGHAT, FQNNGV. The CDR3 sequence is CASNVRDVLSGANVLTF. DNA of the CDR3: TGTGCCAGCAACGTAAGGGACGTACTCTCTGGGGCCAACGTCCTGACTTTC. The variable domain in full, completed from reference TRBV11-2 and TRBJ2-6, reads EAGVAQSPRYKIIEKRQSVAFWCNPISGHATLYWYQQILGQGPKLLIQFQNNGVVDDSQLPKDRFSAERLKGVDSTLKIQPAKLEDSAVYLCASNVRDVLSGANVLTFGAGSRLTVL.

The chain employs TRBV6-5 and TRBJ1-1; no definite D call. This CDR3 has 12 amino acids. Germline CDR1 and CDR2: MNHEY and SVGAGI. Between the trimmed V and J ends, which lost 8 bases and 2 bases, there was a span of 9 bases. The CDR3, as DNA: TGTGCCAGCGGGTCCCTAAACACTGAAGCTTTCTTT. Protein: CASGSLNTEAFF.

CDR3 region: CASSPKPGEQETQYF. The CDR3 DNA sequence: TGCGCCAGCAGCCCTAAGCCAGGGGAACAAGAGACCCAGTACTTC. The V and J genes are TRBV5-1 and TRBJ2-5; possibly TRBD1 for D (6 bases). The germline V and J ends were trimmed by 4 bases and 2 bases, with 15 bases remaining between them. Germline V gene data show CDR1 as SGHRS and CDR2 as YFSETQ. The CDR3 covers 15 residues.

CDR3 region: CASSLILPGQGHGELFF. CDR3 in DNA: TGCGCCAGCAGCTTGATTCTTCCGGGACAGGGGCACGGGGAGCTGTTTTTT. This chain connects TRBV5-1 to TRBJ2-2; 10 nucleotides agree with TRBD1. V lost 1 base and J lost 7; bases outside the gene matches: 10. CDR3 length equals 17 residues. The germline V gene has CDR1 SGHRS and CDR2 YFSETQ.

This chain joins TRBV5-1 and TRBJ2-5, with a possible D match to TRBD2 (5 bases). The CDR3 consists of 15 residues. V was shortened by 3 bases and J by 4 bases, with 16 bases between the two germline ends. From germline, CDR1 is SGHRS and CDR2 YFSETQ. The CDR3 reads CASSWLRVEGETQYF. The DNA of the CDR3 is TGCGCCAGCAGCTGGCTCCGGGTCGAGGGAGAGACCCAGTACTTC. Filled out from reference TRBV5-1 and TRBJ2-5, the complete variable domain reads KAGVTQTPRYLIKTRGQQVTLSCSPISGHRSVSWYQQTPGQGLQFLFEYFSETQRNKGNFPGRFSGRQFSNSRSEMNVSTLELGDSALYLCASSWLRVEGETQYFGPGTRLLVL.

The chain links TRBV19 to TRBJ1-5; D might be TRBD1 (5 bases). The V end was cut by 3 bases, the J end by 3 bases, with 9 bases between. The CDR3 extends over 14 amino acids. Per germline, CDR1 LNHDA and CDR2 SQIVND (reference sequence). The CDR3 DNA reads TGTGCCAGTAGTATTTGGGGGGTCAATCAGCCCCAGCATTTT. Its protein product is CASSIWGVNQPQHF.

CDR3 sequence: CASSPQPGRFGANVLTF. CDR3 DNA sequence: TGTGCCAGCAGTCCACAGCCCGGGCGGTTCGGGGCCAACGTCCTGACTTTC. The chain is built from TRBV6-1 and TRBJ2-6; D gene unclear. The CDR3 is 17 residues long. Germline CDR1 is MNHNS and CDR2 is SASEGT. V lost 5 bases to trimming and J lost 4 bases, with 18 bases between them.

The chain joins TRBV27 to TRBJ2-3; D uncertain. The CDR3 length is 11 residues. V shed 5 bases and J shed 5 bases, with 5 bases lying between them. Germline CDR1 MNHEY, CDR2 SMNVEV (reference sequence). The CDR3 reads CASSIGDTQYF. The CDR3 nucleotides read TGTGCCAGCAGTATAGGAGATACGCAGTATTTT.

The CDR3, as DNA: TGTGCCAGCAGTGCAAGCGGGGATCCCACAGATACGCAGTATTTT. Its translation: CASSASGDPTDTQYF. The gene calls are TRBV6-4 and TRBJ2-3; 7 nucleotides match TRBD2. CDR1 and CDR2 (germline): MRHNA, SNTAGT. The V and J ends lost 4 bases and 2 bases, in that order; junction bases with no gene match: 6. The CDR3 runs to 15 residues.

The V and J genes are TRBV4-1 and TRBJ1-4; D not resolved. Per the germline V gene, CDR1 is MGHRA and CDR2 is YSYEKL. The CDR3 has 16 residues. The V end was cut by 0 bases, the J end by 4 bases, with 12 bases between. The CDR3 DNA reads as TGCGCCAGCAGCCAAGATGCAGAAGGGTATAATGAAAAACTGTTTTTT. This sequence encodes CASSQDAEGYNEKLFF.

The chain links TRBV28 to TRBJ2-7; D gene unclear. The germline gives CDR1 MDHEN, CDR2 SYDVKM. V lost 6 bases, J lost 5 bases, and 14 bases lay in between. The CDR3 totals 13 residues. The DNA for the CDR3 is TGTGCCAGCAGCCCAGTGCCTAGGGACGAGCAGTACTTC. This translates into CASSPVPRDEQYF.

V and J are TRBV6-2 or TRBV6-3 and TRBJ2-7; a possible D gene is TRBD1 (6 bases). Per germline, CDR1 MNHEY and CDR2 SVGEGT. Trimming pared 6 bases from V and 5 bases from J, leaving 14 bases between. The CDR3 totals 13 residues. The CDR3 reads CASSNRDTDEQYF. The CDR3 DNA follows: TGTGCCAGCAGCAACCGGGACACCGACGAGCAGTACTTC.

This clonotype occurred once. V usage is TRBV5-4 and J usage is TRBJ2-5; no reliable D call. Trimming pared 4 bases from V and 2 bases from J, leaving 12 bases between. This CDR3 has 14 amino acids. Looked up from germline, CDR1 is SGHNT and CDR2 is YYREEE (reference sequence). The CDR3 sequence is CASSRMGWQETQYF. CDR3 bases: TGTGCCAGCAGCCGGATGGGTTGGCAAGAGACCCAGTACTTC.

This rearrangement joins TRBV19 to TRBJ2-2, with D unresolved. The CDR3 length is 16 residues. Germline V gene lookup returns CDR1 LNHDA and CDR2 SQIVND (reference sequence). V lost 5 bases, J lost 1 base, and 14 bases lay in between. The CDR3 is CASSADMRENTGELFF. For the CDR3, the DNA is TGTGCCAGTAGTGCCGACATGCGAGAGAACACCGGGGAGCTGTTTTTT.

This clonotype was recorded only once. The rearrangement joins TRBV10-3 to TRBJ1-1, with D perhaps matching TRBD1 (6 bases). The length of the CDR3 is 15 residues. Germline V gives CDR1 ENHRY, CDR2 SYGVKD. V gave up 3 bases and J gave up 0 bases, with 11 bases separating them. The DNA of the CDR3 is TGTGCCATCAGTGACTTACAGGGTATGAACACTGAAGCTTTCTTT. Protein sequence: CAISDLQGMNTEAFF.

This chain links TRBV11-2 with TRBJ2-1; D is possibly TRBD1 or TRBD2 (5 bases each). The CDR3 sequence is 15 residues long. V was cut by 4 bases and J by 4 bases, with 14 bases left in between. From germline, CDR1 is SGHAT and CDR2 FQNNGV. CDR3 loop: CASSSLRGQYNEQFF. In DNA, the CDR3 is TGTGCCAGCAGCTCCCTACGGGGCCAATACAATGAGCAGTTCTTC.

This clonotype was seen more than once but under ten times. The rearrangement joins TRBV11-2 to TRBJ2-5; D perhaps matches TRBD1 (6 bases). Germline V CDR1 and CDR2: SGHAT, FQNNGV. With 4 bases removed from V and 5 bases from J, the gap between germline ends came to 11 bases. The CDR3 has 13 amino acids. CDR3 bases: TGTGCCAGCAGCTCGGCAGGGGAGGAGACCCAGTACTTC. The encoded protein is CASSSAGEETQYF.

This chain uses TRBV3-1 with TRBJ2-7; 9 nucleotides line up with TRBD1. CDR3 length: 16 amino acids. V shed 5 bases and J 3 bases; nucleotides not matched to a gene: 11. Germline CDR1 reads LGHDT; CDR2 reads YNNKEL (reference sequence). This chain's CDR3 is CASSNISGTGHYEQYF. DNA for the CDR3: TGTGCCAGCAGCAACATATCCGGGACAGGGCACTACGAGCAGTACTTC.

This clonotype has only one observation. The CDR3 region is CASSLVALAPHEQFF. Here the CDR3 DNA reads TGCGCCAGCAGCTTGGTCGCCCTAGCGCCCCATGAGCAGTTCTTC. This chain uses TRBV5-1 with TRBJ2-1, with a tentative D call TRBD2 (6 bases). Germline assignment: CDR1 SGHRS and CDR2 YFSETQ. The V end was cut by 0 bases, the J end by 8 bases, with 15 bases between. CDR3 length: 15 amino acids.

The CDR3 sequence is CSAGGHSTYNEQFF. In nucleotides, the CDR3 is TGCAGCGCCGGGGGCCACAGCACCTACAATGAGCAGTTCTTC. The rearrangement joins TRBV29-1 to TRBJ2-1, with D perhaps assigned TRBD1 or TRBD2 (6 bases each). V lost 7 bases and J 2 bases, leaving 15 bases between the germline ends. This CDR3 comprises 14 residues. Germline loops: CDR1 SQVTM, CDR2 ANQGSEA.